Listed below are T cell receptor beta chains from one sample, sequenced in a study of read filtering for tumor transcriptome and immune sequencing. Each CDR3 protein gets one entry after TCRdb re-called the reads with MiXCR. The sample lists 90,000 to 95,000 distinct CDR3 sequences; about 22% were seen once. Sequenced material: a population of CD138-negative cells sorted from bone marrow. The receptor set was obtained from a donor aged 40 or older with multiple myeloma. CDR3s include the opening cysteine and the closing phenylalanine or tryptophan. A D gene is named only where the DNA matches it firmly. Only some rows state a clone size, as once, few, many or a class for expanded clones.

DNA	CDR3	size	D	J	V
TGTGCCAGCACCCCTGGGGCTATGAACACTGAAGCTTTCTTT	CASTPGAMNTEAFF	many	.	TRBJ1-1	TRBV12-3/TRBV12-4
TGCGCCAGCAGCTTAGACAACTTAGTCGGCGAGCAGTACTTC	CASSLDNLVGEQYF	.	.	TRBJ2-7	TRBV5-1
TGCGCCAGCAGCTCGGGACAGTCTAGTTACACTGAAGCTTTCTTT	CASSSGQSSYTEAFF	.	TRBD1	TRBJ1-1	TRBV5-1
TGTGCCAGTAGGGTTAGCGGGGGGCCATACAATGAGCAGTTCTTC	CASRVSGGPYNEQFF	many	TRBD2	TRBJ2-1	TRBV19
TGTGCCAGCAGCCACTCGTTAGAGCAGTACTTC	CASSHSLEQYF	few	.	TRBJ2-7	TRBV14
TGCAGCGTTGAAGGCAGGGGGAGAGGAGAGCAGTACTTC	CSVEGRGRGEQYF	.	TRBD1	TRBJ2-7	TRBV29-1
TGTGCCAGCAGCACGTGGGACAGGGCCGACGAGCAGTACTTC	CASSTWDRADEQYF	many	TRBD1	TRBJ2-7	TRBV7-9
TGTGCCAGTAGTGGCGAAACGAGGAGCAATCAGCCCCAGCATTTT	CASSGETRSNQPQHF	few	.	TRBJ1-5	TRBV19
TGCAGTGCTAGCCCTAATCAGCCCCAGCATTTT	CSASPNQPQHF	.	.	TRBJ1-5	TRBV20-1
TGTGCCAGCAGCCCGGAGACGGGACGGAATCAGCCCCAGCATTTT	CASSPETGRNQPQHF	few	.	TRBJ1-5	TRBV28
TGCGCCAGCAGCTCCGGGACAGGCCTATACGAGCAGTACTTC	CASSSGTGLYEQYF	many	TRBD1	TRBJ2-7	TRBV5-1
TGCGCCAGCAGAACTACTAGCGGGGGAAACAATGAGCAGTTCTTC	CASRTTSGGNNEQFF	many	TRBD2	TRBJ2-1	TRBV5-1
TGTGCCAGCAGCCGGGAAGGGGGGCAGCCCCAGCATTTT	CASSREGGQPQHF	many	.	TRBJ1-5	TRBV3-1
TGTGCCAGCAGTTTACCCTACCCCCAGTACTTC	CASSLPYPQYF	many	.	TRBJ2-7	TRBV27